The rows below give T cell receptor beta chains drawn from one sample of a study of siplizumab effects on memory and regulatory T cells. Profiling relied on immunoSEQ multiplex PCR, and the TCRdb table lists in-frame clones only, not all of them. The repertoire includes 70,000 to 100,000 clones, more than 85% of them detected once, and 6.5% sits in the top ten. Sequenced sample: CD8+ T cells sorted from blood. The receptors here all came from a human donor in good health. CDR3s include the opening cysteine and the closing phenylalanine or tryptophan. The order of the fields is D gene, J gene, V gene, clone size, CDR3 protein, CDR3 DNA. A D gene is named only where the DNA matches it firmly. Clone size is shown for a subset of rows, as once, few, many or a class of expanded clone.

d_gene: TRBD1; j_gene: TRBJ1-1; v_gene: TRBV7-8; abundance: .; CDR3aa: CASSLGTGGAGEAFF; CDR3nt: TGTGCCAGCAGCTTAGGGACAGGGGGCGCGGGTGAAGCTTTCTTT
d_gene: .; j_gene: TRBJ2-2; v_gene: TRBV4-1; abundance: .; CDR3aa: CASRQGPPGELFF; CDR3nt: TGCGCCAGCAGACAGGGCCCCCCCGGGGAGCTGTTTTTT
d_gene: TRBD2; j_gene: TRBJ2-3; v_gene: TRBV6-1; abundance: .; CDR3aa: CASSELAGDRDTQYF; CDR3nt: TGTGCCAGCAGTGAATTAGCGGGAGATAGAGATACGCAGTATTTT
d_gene: .; j_gene: TRBJ2-1; v_gene: TRBV29-1; abundance: .; CDR3aa: CSVEERDGSSYNEQFF; CDR3nt: TGCAGCGTTGAAGAACGGGACGGGAGCTCCTACAATGAGCAGTTCTTC
d_gene: TRBD1; j_gene: TRBJ2-7; v_gene: TRBV27; abundance: .; CDR3aa: CASSFTGQGVYEQYF; CDR3nt: TGTGCCAGCAGTTTTACGGGACAGGGGGTCTACGAGCAGTACTTC
d_gene: .; j_gene: TRBJ1-1; v_gene: TRBV9; abundance: .; CDR3aa: CASSPGQGGTEAFF; CDR3nt: TGTGCCAGCAGCCCGGGCCAGGGTGGGACTGAAGCTTTCTTT
d_gene: .; j_gene: TRBJ2-1; v_gene: TRBV4-3; abundance: .; CDR3aa: CASSRMGNEQFF; CDR3nt: TGCGCCAGCAGCAGGATGGGGAATGAGCAGTTCTTC
d_gene: .; j_gene: TRBJ1-1; v_gene: TRBV4-2; abundance: .; CDR3aa: CASSQGGKTEAFF; CDR3nt: TGTGCCAGCAGCCAGGGAGGGAAGACTGAAGCTTTCTTT
d_gene: TRBD1; j_gene: TRBJ2-1; v_gene: TRBV5-5; abundance: .; CDR3aa: CASSTTGGTGNNEQFF; CDR3nt: TGTGCCAGCAGCACTACAGGGGGAACCGGGAACAATGAGCAGTTCTTC
d_gene: .; j_gene: TRBJ1-1; v_gene: TRBV28; abundance: .; CDR3aa: CASSPRGAEAFF; CDR3nt: TGTGCCAGCAGTCCAAGGGGTGCTGAAGCTTTCTTT
d_gene: .; j_gene: TRBJ2-3; v_gene: TRBV27; abundance: .; CDR3aa: CASRKERYSTDTQYF; CDR3nt: TGTGCCAGCAGGAAAGAGCGGTATAGCACAGATACGCAGTATTTT
d_gene: TRBD1; j_gene: TRBJ1-5; v_gene: TRBV6-5; abundance: .; CDR3aa: CASSLQGSNQPQHF; CDR3nt: TGTGCCAGCAGCCTACAGGGGAGCAATCAGCCCCAGCATTTT
d_gene: .; j_gene: TRBJ2-5; v_gene: TRBV9; abundance: .; CDR3aa: CASSVGGGAETQYF; CDR3nt: TGTGCCAGCAGCGTAGGCGGAGGGGCAGAGACCCAGTACTTC
d_gene: .; j_gene: TRBJ1-1; v_gene: TRBV4-1; abundance: .; CDR3aa: CASSPGRAMNTEAFF; CDR3nt: TGCGCCAGCAGCCCAGGGCGAGCCATGAACACTGAAGCTTTCTTT
d_gene: .; j_gene: TRBJ1-5; v_gene: TRBV9; abundance: .; CDR3aa: CASSPGGYQPQHF; CDR3nt: TGTGCCAGCAGCCCTGGGGGGTATCAGCCCCAGCATTTT
d_gene: .; j_gene: TRBJ2-2; v_gene: TRBV29-1; abundance: .; CDR3aa: CSVEILQNTGELFF; CDR3nt: TGCAGCGTTGAGATACTCCAGAACACCGGGGAGCTGTTTTTT
d_gene: .; j_gene: TRBJ2-7; v_gene: TRBV11-2; abundance: few; CDR3aa: CASSKDYGRNEQYF; CDR3nt: TGTGCCAGCAGCAAGGACTACGGCCGAAACGAGCAGTACTTC
d_gene: .; j_gene: TRBJ2-7; v_gene: TRBV5-1; abundance: .; CDR3aa: CASAPLEGDEQYF; CDR3nt: TGCGCCAGCGCCCCCCTGGAAGGGGACGAGCAGTACTTC
d_gene: TRBD1; j_gene: TRBJ1-2; v_gene: TRBV2; abundance: .; CDR3aa: CASRDRDGYGYTF; CDR3nt: TGTGCCAGCAGGGACAGGGATGGATATGGCTACACCTTC
d_gene: .; j_gene: TRBJ2-2; v_gene: TRBV6-6; abundance: .; CDR3aa: CASSYAEKVTGELFF; CDR3nt: TGTGCCAGCAGTTACGCGGAAAAGGTTACCGGGGAGCTGTTTTTT
d_gene: .; j_gene: TRBJ1-4; v_gene: TRBV6-5; abundance: .; CDR3aa: CATGSEKLFF; CDR3nt: TGTGCCACGGGGTCCGAAAAACTGTTTTTT
d_gene: .; j_gene: TRBJ2-7; v_gene: TRBV18; abundance: .; CDR3aa: CASSPGYEQYF; CDR3nt: TGTGCCAGCTCACCAGGGTACGAGCAGTACTTC
d_gene: .; j_gene: TRBJ2-7; v_gene: TRBV28; abundance: .; CDR3aa: CASSFGEEGTDFYEQYF; CDR3nt: TGTGCCAGCAGTTTTGGGGAAGAGGGGACGGACTTCTACGAGCAGTACTTC
d_gene: .; j_gene: TRBJ1-5; v_gene: TRBV6-1; abundance: .; CDR3aa: CASKSGAYSNQPQHF; CDR3nt: TGTGCCAGCAAGTCAGGGGCGTATAGCAATCAGCCCCAGCATTTT
d_gene: TRBD2; j_gene: TRBJ2-7; v_gene: TRBV7-9; abundance: .; CDR3aa: CASSDLAGASYEQYF; CDR3nt: TGTGCCAGCAGCGACCTAGCGGGAGCCTCCTACGAGCAGTACTTC
d_gene: .; j_gene: TRBJ1-1; v_gene: TRBV6-1; abundance: .; CDR3aa: CASSVVSAGSEAFF; CDR3nt: TGTGCCAGCAGTGTAGTATCGGCGGGGTCTGAAGCTTTCTTT
d_gene: .; j_gene: TRBJ2-7; v_gene: TRBV30; abundance: .; CDR3aa: CAYLSGPYEQYF; CDR3nt: TGTGCCTATCTCTCGGGGCCCTACGAGCAGTACTTC
d_gene: TRBD2; j_gene: TRBJ2-1; v_gene: TRBV7-9; abundance: .; CDR3aa: CASSSSTSGGQPFYNEQFF; CDR3nt: TGTGCCAGCAGCTCCTCGACTAGCGGGGGGCAACCGTTCTACAATGAGCAGTTCTTC
d_gene: .; j_gene: TRBJ2-1; v_gene: TRBV9; abundance: .; CDR3aa: CASSVDTVYNEQFF; CDR3nt: TGTGCCAGCAGCGTGGACACAGTTTACAATGAGCAGTTCTTC
d_gene: .; j_gene: TRBJ2-7; v_gene: TRBV6-5; abundance: .; CDR3aa: CASSYQGPPAQYF; CDR3nt: TGTGCCAGCAGTTACCAAGGGCCCCCAGCGCAGTACTTC
d_gene: .; j_gene: TRBJ1-1; v_gene: TRBV30; abundance: .; CDR3aa: CAWREGANTEAFF; CDR3nt: TGTGCCTGGAGGGAAGGGGCGAACACTGAAGCTTTCTTT
d_gene: TRBD2; j_gene: TRBJ2-7; v_gene: TRBV5-8; abundance: .; CDR3aa: CASSLAALAGRSYEQYF; CDR3nt: TGTGCCAGCAGCTTGGCCGCACTAGCGGGGAGGTCCTACGAGCAGTACTTC
d_gene: .; j_gene: TRBJ2-7; v_gene: TRBV19; abundance: .; CDR3aa: CASSTGTDPYEQYF; CDR3nt: TGTGCCAGTAGTACCGGGACGGATCCCTACGAGCAGTACTTC
d_gene: TRBD2; j_gene: TRBJ2-3; v_gene: TRBV18; abundance: .; CDR3aa: CASSPAGGAFDTQYF; CDR3nt: TGTGCCAGCTCACCGGCGGGGGGGGCCTTTGATACGCAGTATTTT
d_gene: TRBD1; j_gene: TRBJ1-1; v_gene: TRBV29-1; abundance: large; CDR3aa: CSVEAGTGDLEAFF; CDR3nt: TGCAGCGTTGAAGCCGGGACAGGTGATCTTGAAGCTTTCTTT
d_gene: TRBD1; j_gene: TRBJ1-1; v_gene: TRBV11-3; abundance: .; CDR3aa: CASGPGQAPTEAFF; CDR3nt: TGTGCCAGCGGGCCGGGACAGGCCCCAACTGAAGCTTTCTTT
d_gene: .; j_gene: TRBJ1-2; v_gene: TRBV7-9; abundance: .; CDR3aa: CASSLVDNNYGYTF; CDR3nt: TGTGCCAGCAGCTTAGTGGACAATAACTATGGCTACACCTTC
d_gene: TRBD1; j_gene: TRBJ1-1; v_gene: TRBV7-7; abundance: .; CDR3aa: CASSPAGTGGWNTEAFF; CDR3nt: TGTGCTAGCAGCCCAGCCGGGACAGGGGGCTGGAACACTGAAGCTTTCTTT
d_gene: .; j_gene: TRBJ2-1; v_gene: TRBV6-5; abundance: .; CDR3aa: CASSSDPYNEQFF; CDR3nt: TGTGCCAGCAGCTCCGACCCGTACAATGAGCAGTTCTTC
d_gene: .; j_gene: TRBJ2-1; v_gene: TRBV7-9; abundance: once; CDR3aa: CASSPLGGLESEQFF; CDR3nt: TGTGCCAGCAGCCCCCTCGGGGGGCTGGAAAGTGAGCAGTTCTTC
d_gene: .; j_gene: TRBJ1-1; v_gene: TRBV19; abundance: .; CDR3aa: CASTLGAPGITEAFF; CDR3nt: TGTGCCAGTACTTTGGGGGCGCCCGGGATCACTGAAGCTTTCTTT
d_gene: TRBD1; j_gene: TRBJ2-7; v_gene: TRBV13; abundance: .; CDR3aa: CASSHRDSTYEQYF; CDR3nt: TGTGCCAGCAGCCACCGGGACAGCACCTACGAGCAGTACTTC
d_gene: TRBD2; j_gene: TRBJ2-1; v_gene: TRBV9; abundance: .; CDR3aa: CASSETSVNEQFF; CDR3nt: TGTGCCAGCAGCGAGACTAGCGTCAATGAGCAGTTCTTC
d_gene: .; j_gene: TRBJ1-2; v_gene: TRBV5-1; abundance: .; CDR3aa: CASSPRDTRTRGYTF; CDR3nt: TGCGCCAGCAGCCCGAGGGACACCCGAACAAGGGGCTACACCTTC
d_gene: TRBD1; j_gene: TRBJ1-1; v_gene: TRBV7-8; abundance: once; CDR3aa: CASSYGQGEVSTEAFF; CDR3nt: TGTGCCAGCAGCTACGGACAGGGGGAAGTTAGCACTGAAGCTTTCTTT
d_gene: TRBD2; j_gene: TRBJ2-1; v_gene: TRBV6-5; abundance: .; CDR3aa: CASSLAGGPGNEQFF; CDR3nt: TGTGCCAGCAGCCTAGCGGGAGGGCCGGGAAATGAGCAGTTCTTC
d_gene: .; j_gene: TRBJ2-5; v_gene: TRBV29-1; abundance: few; CDR3aa: CSVEREETQYF; CDR3nt: TGCAGCGTTGAAAGAGAAGAGACCCAGTACTTC
d_gene: TRBD2; j_gene: TRBJ2-7; v_gene: TRBV29-1; abundance: .; CDR3aa: CSVVPGAAGYEQYF; CDR3nt: TGCAGCGTTGTACCTGGGGCAGCGGGATACGAGCAGTACTTC
d_gene: TRBD2; j_gene: TRBJ2-1; v_gene: TRBV4-3; abundance: .; CDR3aa: CASSQEISGQTYNEQFF; CDR3nt: TGCGCCAGCAGCCAAGAAATTAGCGGGCAGACCTACAATGAGCAGTTCTTC
d_gene: .; j_gene: TRBJ2-7; v_gene: TRBV9; abundance: few; CDR3aa: CASSVADSLSYEQYF; CDR3nt: TGTGCCAGCAGCGTGGCGGACAGCCTCTCCTACGAGCAGTACTTC
d_gene: .; j_gene: TRBJ2-1; v_gene: TRBV25-1; abundance: .; CDR3aa: CASSDRSYNEQFF; CDR3nt: TGTGCCAGCAGTGATCGAAGCTACAATGAGCAGTTCTTC
d_gene: .; j_gene: TRBJ2-1; v_gene: TRBV9; abundance: .; CDR3aa: CASSEGGPYNEQFF; CDR3nt: TGTGCCAGCAGCGAGGGGGGGCCCTACAATGAGCAGTTCTTC
d_gene: TRBD2; j_gene: TRBJ2-7; v_gene: TRBV6-5; abundance: .; CDR3aa: CASSPGLAGNEQYF; CDR3nt: TGTGCCAGCAGCCCGGGACTAGCGGGAAACGAGCAGTACTTC
d_gene: .; j_gene: TRBJ1-2; v_gene: TRBV19; abundance: .; CDR3aa: CASSISRGYGYTF; CDR3nt: TGTGCCAGTAGTATCTCCAGGGGCTATGGCTACACCTTC